This TCR beta chain is from a study of shared clonotypes between healthy human individuals. An even split of each subset's genomic DNA across several immunoSEQ plates was performed. Using immunoSEQ multiplex PCR, the repertoire was profiled, and TCRdb retains in-frame clones only, with some absent. This sample has about 710,000 clones, with 55% to 85% found just once. V was cut by 6 bases and J by 0 bases, with 17 bases left in between. Germline CDR1 and CDR2: MNHEY and SMNVEV (reference sequence). The length of the CDR3 is 16 residues. The donors were all Caucasian adults (living in Nashville, Tennessee).

The sequencing sample was made of memory CD4+ T cells sorted from blood. Subset noted: CD45RA-negative fraction. This clonotype was sampled from a woman aged 25-40 years in good health. V usage is TRBV27 and J usage is TRBJ1-2, with D perhaps TRBD1 (6 bases). CDR3 sequence reads: CASSPHRTDANYGYTF. The CDR3, as DNA: TGTGCCAGCAGCCCACACAGGACAGATGCTAACTATGGCTACACCTTC.